The clone carrying this T cell receptor (beta chain) was seen ten or more times. No antigen is known for it. This record comes from a study of neurological immune-mediated disorders. Overall study results and limits: The greatest TCR clonal expansion occurred in HTLV-1-associated myelopathy and the least in multiple sclerosis, which fell below healthy controls.

The cDNA was synthesized by means of template-switch 5'RACE, which was carried out with 10-nucleotide random UMIs. The yield of each sequencing run was over 190 million TCR-beta sequences from 15-18 subjects. MiXCR, applied by TCRdb to the 5' RACE reads, yields one record per CDR3 protein. The sample includes approximately 30,000 distinct CDR3 sequences, about 13% of them seen just once. Germline loops: CDR1 SNHLY, CDR2 FYNNEI. V lost 1 base, J lost 3 bases, and 13 bases lay in between. There are 16 residues in the CDR3. Time point noted: longitudinal time-point 2. The unsorted libraries had their origin in 2 million PBMCs stored at -80 C.

The genes are TRBV2 and TRBJ1-5, with D unresolved. What was sequenced was PBMCs. This TCR was sampled from a woman between 40 and 55 years old in good health. The CDR3 region has the DNA TGTGCCAGCAGTGAAGGCCTCTTAGGGTACAATCAGCCCCAGCATTTT. It yields the protein CASSEGLLGYNQPQHF.